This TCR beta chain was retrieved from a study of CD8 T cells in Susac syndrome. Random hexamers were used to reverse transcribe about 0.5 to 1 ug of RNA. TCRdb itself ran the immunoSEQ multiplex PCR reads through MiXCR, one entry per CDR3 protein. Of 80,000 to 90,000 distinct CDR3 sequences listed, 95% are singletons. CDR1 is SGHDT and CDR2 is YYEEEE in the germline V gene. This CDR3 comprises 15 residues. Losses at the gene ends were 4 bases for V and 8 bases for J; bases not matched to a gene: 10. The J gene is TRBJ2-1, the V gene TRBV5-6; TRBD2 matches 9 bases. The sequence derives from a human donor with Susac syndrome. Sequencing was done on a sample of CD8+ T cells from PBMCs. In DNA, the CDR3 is TGTGCCAGCAGCACCGGGACTAGCAATGCCTATGAGCAGTTCTTC. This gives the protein CASSTGTSNAYEQFF. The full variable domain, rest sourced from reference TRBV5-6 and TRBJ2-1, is DAGVTQSPTHLIKTRGQQVTLRCSPKSGHDTVSWYQQALGQGPQFIFQYYEEEERQRGNFPDRFSGHQFPNYSSELNVNALLLGDSALYLCASSTGTSNAYEQFFGPGTRLTVL.